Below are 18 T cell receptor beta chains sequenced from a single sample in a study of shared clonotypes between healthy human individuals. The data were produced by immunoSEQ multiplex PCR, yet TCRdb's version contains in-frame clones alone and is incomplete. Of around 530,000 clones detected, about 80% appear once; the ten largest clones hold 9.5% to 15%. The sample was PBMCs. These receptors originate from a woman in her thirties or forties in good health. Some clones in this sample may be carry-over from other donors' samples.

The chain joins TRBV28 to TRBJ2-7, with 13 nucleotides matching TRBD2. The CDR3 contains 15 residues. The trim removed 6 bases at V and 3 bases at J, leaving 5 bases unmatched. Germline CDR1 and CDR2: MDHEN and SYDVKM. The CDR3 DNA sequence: TGTGCCAGCAGACTAGCGGGAGGGGTGAACTACGAGCAGTACTTC. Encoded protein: CASRLAGGVNYEQYF.

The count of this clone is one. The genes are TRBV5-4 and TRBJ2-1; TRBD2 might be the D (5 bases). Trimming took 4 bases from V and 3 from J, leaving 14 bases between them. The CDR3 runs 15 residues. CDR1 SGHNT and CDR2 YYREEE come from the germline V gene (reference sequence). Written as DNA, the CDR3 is TGTGCCAGCAGCCTGGACTGGCGGAACTACAATGAGCAGTTCTTC. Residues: CASSLDWRNYNEQFF. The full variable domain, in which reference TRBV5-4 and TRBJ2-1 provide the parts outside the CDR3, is ETGVTQSPTHLIKTRGQQVTLRCSSQSGHNTVSWYQQALGQGPQFIFQYYREEENGRGNFPPRFSGLQFPNYSSELNVNALELDDSALYLCASSLDWRNYNEQFFGPGTRLTVL.

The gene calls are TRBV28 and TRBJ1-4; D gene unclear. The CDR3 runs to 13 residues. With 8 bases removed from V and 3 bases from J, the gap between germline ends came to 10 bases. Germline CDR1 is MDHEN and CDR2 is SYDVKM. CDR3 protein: CASQLPPNEKLFF. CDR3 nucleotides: TGTGCCAGCCAACTGCCGCCTAATGAAAAACTGTTTTTT. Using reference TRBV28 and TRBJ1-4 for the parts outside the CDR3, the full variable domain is DVKVTQSSRYLVKRTGEKVFLECVQDMDHENMFWYRQDPGLGLRLIYFSYDVKMKEKGDIPEGYSVSREKKERFSLILESASTNQTSMYLCASQLPPNEKLFFGSGTQLSVL.

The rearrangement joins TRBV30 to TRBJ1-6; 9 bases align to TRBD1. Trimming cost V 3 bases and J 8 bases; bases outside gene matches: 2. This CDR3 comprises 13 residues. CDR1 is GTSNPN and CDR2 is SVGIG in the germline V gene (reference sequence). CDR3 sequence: CAWRDRGDSPLHF. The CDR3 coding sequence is TGTGCCTGGAGGGACAGGGGAGATTCACCCCTCCACTTT.

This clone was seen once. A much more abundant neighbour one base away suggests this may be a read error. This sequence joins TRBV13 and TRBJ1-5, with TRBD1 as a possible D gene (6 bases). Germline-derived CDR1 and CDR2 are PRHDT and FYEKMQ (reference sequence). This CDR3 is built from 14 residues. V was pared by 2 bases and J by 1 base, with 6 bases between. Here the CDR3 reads CASSLQGSNQPQHF. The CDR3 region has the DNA TGTGCCAGCAGCTTACAGGGGAGCAATCAGCCCCAGCATTTT.

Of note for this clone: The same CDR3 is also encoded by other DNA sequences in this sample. In DNA form, the CDR3 reads TGTGCCAGCTCACCGGAGACAGGGGAGACCCAGTACTTC. Its protein product is CASSPETGETQYF. V usage is TRBV18 and J usage is TRBJ2-5, with 7 bases lining up with TRBD1. Trimming removed 3 bases from V and 5 bases from J; junction bases left unmatched: 3. The CDR3 totals 13 residues. Looked up from germline, CDR1 is KGHSH and CDR2 is LQKENI.

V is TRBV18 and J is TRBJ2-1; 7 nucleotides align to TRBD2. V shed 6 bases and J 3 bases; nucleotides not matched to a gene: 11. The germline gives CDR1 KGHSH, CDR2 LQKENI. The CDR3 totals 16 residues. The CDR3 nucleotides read TGTGCCAGCTCCCCCGGGGCTAGCGGAATCTACAATGAGCAGTTCTTC. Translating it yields CASSPGASGIYNEQFF.

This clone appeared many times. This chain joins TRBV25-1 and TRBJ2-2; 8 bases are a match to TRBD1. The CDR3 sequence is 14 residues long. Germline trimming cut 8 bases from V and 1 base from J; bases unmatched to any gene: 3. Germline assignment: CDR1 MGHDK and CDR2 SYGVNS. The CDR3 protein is CASLGQGNTGELFF. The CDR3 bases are TGTGCCAGCCTCGGACAGGGGAACACCGGGGAGCTGTTTTTT.

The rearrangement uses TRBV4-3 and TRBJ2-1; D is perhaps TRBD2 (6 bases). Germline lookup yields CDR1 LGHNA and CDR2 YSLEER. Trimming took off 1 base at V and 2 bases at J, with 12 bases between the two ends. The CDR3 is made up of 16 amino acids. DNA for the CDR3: TGCGCCAGCAGCCAAGGGGCGGGAATAGCCTACAATGAGCAGTTCTTC. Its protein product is CASSQGAGIAYNEQFF.

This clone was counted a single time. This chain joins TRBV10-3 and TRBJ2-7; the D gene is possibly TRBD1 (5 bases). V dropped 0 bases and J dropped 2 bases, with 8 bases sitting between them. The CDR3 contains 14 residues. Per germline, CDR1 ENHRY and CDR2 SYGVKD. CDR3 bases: TGTGCCATCAGTGAGTCGTGGGGCGCCTACGAGCAGTACTTC. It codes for CAISESWGAYEQYF.

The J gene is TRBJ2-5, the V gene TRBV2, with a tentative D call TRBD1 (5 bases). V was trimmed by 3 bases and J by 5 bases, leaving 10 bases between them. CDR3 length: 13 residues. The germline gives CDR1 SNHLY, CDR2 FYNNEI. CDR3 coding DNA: TGTGCCAGCAGTGATGGGTCAGGGGAGACCCAGTACTTC. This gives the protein CASSDGSGETQYF.

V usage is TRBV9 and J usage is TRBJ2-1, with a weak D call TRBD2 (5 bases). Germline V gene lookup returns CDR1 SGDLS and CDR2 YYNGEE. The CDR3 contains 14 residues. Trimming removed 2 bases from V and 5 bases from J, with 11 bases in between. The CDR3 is CASSVVGANNEQFF. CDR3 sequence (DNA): TGTGCCAGCAGCGTTGTGGGAGCGAACAATGAGCAGTTCTTC.

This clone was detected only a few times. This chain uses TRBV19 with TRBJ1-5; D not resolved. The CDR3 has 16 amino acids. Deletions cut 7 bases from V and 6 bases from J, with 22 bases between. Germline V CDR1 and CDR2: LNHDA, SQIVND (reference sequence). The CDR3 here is CASTPSQVQAGQPQHF. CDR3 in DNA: TGTGCCAGTACCCCCAGTCAGGTCCAGGCAGGTCAGCCCCAGCATTTT.

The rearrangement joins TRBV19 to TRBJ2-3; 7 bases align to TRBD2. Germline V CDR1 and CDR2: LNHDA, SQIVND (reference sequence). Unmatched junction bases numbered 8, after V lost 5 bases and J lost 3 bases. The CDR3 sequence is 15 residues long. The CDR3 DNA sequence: TGTGCCAGTAGTCTCGTGGGGGGAGGGACAGATACGCAGTATTTT. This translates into CASSLVGGGTDTQYF.

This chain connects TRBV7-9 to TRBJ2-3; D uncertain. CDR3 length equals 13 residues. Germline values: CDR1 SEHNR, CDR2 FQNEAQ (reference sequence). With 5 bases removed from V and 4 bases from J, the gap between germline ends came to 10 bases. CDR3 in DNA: TGTGCCAGCAGCCCGCCTATTTCAGATACGCAGTATTTT. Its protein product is CASSPPISDTQYF.

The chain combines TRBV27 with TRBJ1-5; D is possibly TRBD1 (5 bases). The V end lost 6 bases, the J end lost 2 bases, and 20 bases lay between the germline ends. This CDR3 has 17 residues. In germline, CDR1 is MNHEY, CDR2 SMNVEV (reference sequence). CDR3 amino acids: CASSSSLTQGGNQPQHF. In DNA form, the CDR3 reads TGTGCCAGCAGCTCCTCCTTGACCCAGGGCGGCAATCAGCCCCAGCATTTT.

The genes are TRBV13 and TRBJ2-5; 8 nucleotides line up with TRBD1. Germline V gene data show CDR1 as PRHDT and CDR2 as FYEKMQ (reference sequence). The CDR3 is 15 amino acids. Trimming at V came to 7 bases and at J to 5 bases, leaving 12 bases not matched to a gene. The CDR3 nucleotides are TGTGCCAGCATACCCAGGCAGGGGGCGGGGGAGACCCAGTACTTC. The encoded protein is CASIPRQGAGETQYF.

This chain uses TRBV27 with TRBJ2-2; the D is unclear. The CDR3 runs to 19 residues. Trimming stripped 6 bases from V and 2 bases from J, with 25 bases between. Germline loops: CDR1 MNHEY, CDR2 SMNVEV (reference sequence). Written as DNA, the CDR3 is TGTGCCAGCAGCTCACGGGTGAACAGAGGTAAAAGTAACACCGGGGAGCTGTTTTTT. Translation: CASSSRVNRGKSNTGELFF.